This T cell receptor beta chain derives from a study of CD8+ T cells in alopecia areata. J lost 0 bases, V lost 4 bases, and 2 bases had no gene match. The CDR3 has 15 amino acids. CDR1 and CDR2 from the germline V gene are SGHRS and YFSETQ. Whole-study findings and limits: Higher clonality and more expanded CD8+ clones appeared in lesional than normal scalp. Scalp clonality, together with expanded CD8+ clones among the top 100, fell significantly with tofacitinib. Scalp sample sequencing also detects resident alphabeta T cells of normal skin. Patients displayed less clarity in TCR sharing than mice, a finding possibly related to HLA.

This clone came up once. Antigen specificity is unknown. Extracted RNA was reverse transcribed, and the resulting cDNA served as sequencing template. The protocol was immunoSEQ multiplex PCR, while the TCRdb copy is restricted to in-frame clones and leaves out a portion. This table has about 100,000 clones, almost 60% appearing once. Documented treatment: oral pan-JAK inhibitor, 5-10 mg twice daily. The sample in question was CD8+ T cells sorted from blood, obtained at roughly week 55, from a patient treated with tofacitinib. This TCR was sampled from a human donor with alopecia areata. The gene calls are TRBV5-1 and TRBJ2-4; 9 bases are a match to TRBD1. The CDR3 loop reads CASSQGQGAKNIQYF. The CDR3 bases are TGCGCCAGCAGCCAGGGACAGGGAGCCAAAAACATTCAGTACTTC.